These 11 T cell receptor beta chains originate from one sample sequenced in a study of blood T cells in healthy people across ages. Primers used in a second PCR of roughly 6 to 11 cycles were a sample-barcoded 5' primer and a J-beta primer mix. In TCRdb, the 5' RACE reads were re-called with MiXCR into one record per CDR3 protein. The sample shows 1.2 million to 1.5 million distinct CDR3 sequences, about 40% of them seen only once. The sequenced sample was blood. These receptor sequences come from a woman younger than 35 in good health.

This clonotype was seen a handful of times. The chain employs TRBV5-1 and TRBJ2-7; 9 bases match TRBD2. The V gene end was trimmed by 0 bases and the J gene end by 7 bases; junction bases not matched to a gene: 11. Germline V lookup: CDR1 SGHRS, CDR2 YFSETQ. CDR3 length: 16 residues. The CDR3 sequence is CASSLGSASGASEQYF. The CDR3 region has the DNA TGCGCCAGCAGCTTGGGTTCGGCTAGCGGGGCGAGTGAGCAGTACTTC. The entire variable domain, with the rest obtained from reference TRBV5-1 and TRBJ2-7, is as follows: KAGVTQTPRYLIKTRGQQVTLSCSPISGHRSVSWYQQTPGQGLQFLFEYFSETQRNKGNFPGRFSGRQFSNSRSEMNVSTLELGDSALYLCASSLGSASGASEQYFGPGTRLTVT.

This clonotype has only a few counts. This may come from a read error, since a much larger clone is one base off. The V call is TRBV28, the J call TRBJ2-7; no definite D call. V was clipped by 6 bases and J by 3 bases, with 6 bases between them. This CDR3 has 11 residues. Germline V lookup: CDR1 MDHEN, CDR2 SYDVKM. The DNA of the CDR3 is TGTGCCAGCAGGTCTATCTACGAGCAGTACTTC. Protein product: CASRSIYEQYF.

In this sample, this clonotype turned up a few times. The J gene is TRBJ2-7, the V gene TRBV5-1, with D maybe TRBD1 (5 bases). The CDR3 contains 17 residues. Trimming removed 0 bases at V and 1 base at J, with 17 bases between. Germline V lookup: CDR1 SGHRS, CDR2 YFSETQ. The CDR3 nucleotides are TGCGCCAGCAGCTTGGTTGGGCGAACAGGACCTTCCTACGAGCAGTACTTC. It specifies CASSLVGRTGPSYEQYF.

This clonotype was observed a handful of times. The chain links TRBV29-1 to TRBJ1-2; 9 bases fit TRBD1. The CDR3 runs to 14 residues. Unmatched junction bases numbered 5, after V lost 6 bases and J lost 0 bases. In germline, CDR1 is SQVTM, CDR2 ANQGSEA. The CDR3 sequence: CSVDDRGSNYGYTF. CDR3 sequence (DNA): TGCAGCGTGGATGACAGGGGGTCTAACTATGGCTACACCTTC. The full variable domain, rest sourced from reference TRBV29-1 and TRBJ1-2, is SAVISQKPSRDICQRGTSLTIQCQVDSQVTMMFWYRQQPGQSLTLIATANQGSEATYESGFVIDKFPISRPNLTFSTLTVSNMSPEDSSIYLCSVDDRGSNYGYTFGSGTRLTVV.

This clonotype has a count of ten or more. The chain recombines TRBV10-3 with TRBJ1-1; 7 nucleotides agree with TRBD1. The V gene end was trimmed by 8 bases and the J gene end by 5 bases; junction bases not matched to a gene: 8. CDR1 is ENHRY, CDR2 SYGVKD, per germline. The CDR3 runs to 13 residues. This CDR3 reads CAIGGRGDTEAFF. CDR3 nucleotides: TGTGCCATCGGGGGCAGGGGGGATACTGAAGCTTTCTTT.

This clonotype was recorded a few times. CDR3 DNA sequence: TGCGCCAGCAGCTCAAGTATAGGGGGATCCGGGGCCAACGTCCTGACTTTC. Translation: CASSSSIGGSGANVLTF. The chain joins TRBV5-1 to TRBJ2-6; a weak D match, TRBD1 (6 bases). CDR3 length: 17 residues. Germline V CDR1 and CDR2: SGHRS, YFSETQ. The germline V and J ends were trimmed by 3 bases and 4 bases, with 17 bases remaining between them.

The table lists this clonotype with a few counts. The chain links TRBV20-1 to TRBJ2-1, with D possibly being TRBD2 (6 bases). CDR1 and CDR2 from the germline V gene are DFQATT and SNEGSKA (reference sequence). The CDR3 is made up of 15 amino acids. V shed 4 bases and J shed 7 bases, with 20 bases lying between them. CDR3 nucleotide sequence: TGCAGTGCTACCCACGAGCGGTGGGGGGAAAATGAGCAGTTCTTC. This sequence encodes CSATHERWGENEQFF.

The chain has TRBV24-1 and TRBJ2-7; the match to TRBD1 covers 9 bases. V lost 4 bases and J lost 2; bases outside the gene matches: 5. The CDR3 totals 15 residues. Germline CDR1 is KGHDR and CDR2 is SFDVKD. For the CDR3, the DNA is TGTGCCACCAGTGAAGGACAGGGGAGCGCCTACGAGCAGTACTTC. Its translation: CATSEGQGSAYEQYF.

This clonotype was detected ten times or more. CDR3 residues: CASSQAFTDTQYF. In nucleotides, the CDR3 is TGCGCCAGCAGCCAAGCATTTACAGATACGCAGTATTTT. The V gene is TRBV4-1, the J gene TRBJ2-3; no clear D gene. Trimming took off 1 base at V and 3 bases at J, with 5 bases between the two ends. The CDR3 runs 13 residues. Germline lookup yields CDR1 MGHRA and CDR2 YSYEKL.

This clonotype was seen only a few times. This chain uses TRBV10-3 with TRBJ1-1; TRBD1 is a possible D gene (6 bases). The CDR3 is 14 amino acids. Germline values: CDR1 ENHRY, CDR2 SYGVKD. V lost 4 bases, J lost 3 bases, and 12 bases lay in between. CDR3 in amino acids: CAISGSGADTEAFF. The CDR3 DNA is TGTGCCATCAGTGGATCAGGGGCGGACACTGAAGCTTTCTTT.

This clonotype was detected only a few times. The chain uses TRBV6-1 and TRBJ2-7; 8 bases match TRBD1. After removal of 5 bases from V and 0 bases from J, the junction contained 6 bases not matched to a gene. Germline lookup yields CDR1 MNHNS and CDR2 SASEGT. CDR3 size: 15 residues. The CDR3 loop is CASSLRTGPSYEQYF. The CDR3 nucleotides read TGTGCCAGCAGTTTGAGGACAGGGCCCTCCTACGAGCAGTACTTC.